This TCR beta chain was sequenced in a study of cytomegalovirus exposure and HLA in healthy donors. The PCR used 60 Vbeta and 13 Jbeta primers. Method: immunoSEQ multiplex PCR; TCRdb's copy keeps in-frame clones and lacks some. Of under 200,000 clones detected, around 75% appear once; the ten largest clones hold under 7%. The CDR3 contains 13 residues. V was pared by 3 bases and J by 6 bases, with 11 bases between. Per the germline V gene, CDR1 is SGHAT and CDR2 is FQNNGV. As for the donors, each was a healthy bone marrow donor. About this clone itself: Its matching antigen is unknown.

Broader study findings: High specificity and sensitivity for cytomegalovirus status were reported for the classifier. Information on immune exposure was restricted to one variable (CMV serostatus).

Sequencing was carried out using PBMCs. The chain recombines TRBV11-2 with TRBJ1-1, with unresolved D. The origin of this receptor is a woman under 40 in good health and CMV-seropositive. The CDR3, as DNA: TGTGCCAGCAGCTTTGGAGTTGAGGCTGAAGCTTTCTTT. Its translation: CASSFGVEAEAFF.